The clone carrying this TCR beta chain occurred once. Its target is not known. The repertoire was sequenced with immunoSEQ multiplex PCR; TCRdb's copy has only in-frame clones and lacks some. Found here are about 120,000 clones, about 85% of them singletons; the top ten hold 6.2%. Per the germline V gene, CDR1 is LNHDA and CDR2 is SQIVND (reference sequence). V lost 3 bases and J lost 6, with 9 bases in between. The CDR3 sequence is 13 residues long. The source of the sample is a study of T cell responses to AZD1222 COVID-19 vaccine. Findings and caveats of the study: Nearly half of spike-specific TCRs reportedly target unmutated variant regions. After the peak T cell response, and only then, were repertoires sampled.

Sequencing used peripheral blood, obtained on day 0 of AZD1222 vaccination. This clonotype was sampled from an adult in good health. This chain uses TRBV19 with TRBJ2-4, with TRBD1 as a possible D gene (6 bases). CDR3 coding DNA: TGTGCCAGTAGTATTACAGGGACAAACATTCAGTACTTC. The encoded protein is CASSITGTNIQYF. The variable domain in full, with the rest retrieved from reference TRBV19 and TRBJ2-4, is DGGITQSPKYLFRKEGQNVTLSCEQNLNHDAMYWYRQDPGQGLRLIYYSQIVNDFQKGDIAEGYSVSREKKESFPLTVTSAQKNPTAFYLCASSITGTNIQYFGAGTRLSVL.